Listed below are T cell receptor beta chains from one sample, sequenced in a study of CD8+ T cells in alopecia areata. TCRdb's copy holds only in-frame clones and misses some; the assay was immunoSEQ multiplex PCR. The sample holds 150,000 to 200,000 clones, around 57% seen once. The sample comprised CD4+ T cells sorted from blood. These TCRs come from a human donor in good health. Both conserved end residues are part of each CDR3. The D gene is left open where the match is weak. Size is stated for part of the rows, as once, few or many counts, or as a class when the clone is expanded.

d_gene	abundance	v_gene	j_gene	CDR3nt	CDR3aa
TRBD1	-	TRBV29-1	TRBJ2-3	TGCAGCGTTGGCCGGACAGGGGGGGCAGATACGCAGTATTTT	CSVGRTGGADTQYF
-	once	TRBV30	TRBJ1-2	TGTGCCTGGAGTGAAGCGAACGGGGATTATGGCTACACCTTC	CAWSEANGDYGYTF
-	few	TRBV4-1	TRBJ2-1	TGCGCCAGCAGCCAACCAAGGGCCAATGGGGAGCAGTTCTTC	CASSQPRANGEQFF
-	-	TRBV5-1	TRBJ1-1	TGCGCCAGCAGCTTGGGTAACGGGGACACTGAAGCTTTCTTT	CASSLGNGDTEAFF
-	once	TRBV6-6	TRBJ2-5	TGTGCCAGCAGTTACAAAATCGACAGTCTTGAGACCCAGTACTTC	CASSYKIDSLETQYF
-	-	TRBV28	TRBJ2-6	TGTGCCAGCAGCAAATACTCTGGGGCCAACGTCCTGACTTTC	CASSKYSGANVLTF
-	-	TRBV11-2	TRBJ2-7	TGTGCCAGCAGGGAAGACGGTTCAGGGTCAATGTTCGAGCAGTACTTC	CASREDGSGSMFEQYF
TRBD2	-	TRBV4-1	TRBJ2-1	TGCGCCAGCAGCCAGGCCGTTAAGGCCGGGAGGACTTACAATGAGCAGTTCTTC	CASSQAVKAGRTYNEQFF
-	-	TRBV29-1	TRBJ1-1	TGCAGCGTTGTTCAGATGAACACTGAAGCTTTCTTT	CSVVQMNTEAFF
TRBD2	many	TRBV7-2	TRBJ2-1	TGTGCCAGCAGCTTACTAGCGGGACCCGGGTACAATGAGCAGTTCTTC	CASSLLAGPGYNEQFF
-	-	TRBV28	TRBJ1-2	TGTGCCAGCAGTAGCAGGGTGGGCTACACCTTC	CASSSRVGYTF
-	-	TRBV7-8	TRBJ2-7	TGTGCCAGCAGCGGAACCGGGACACTGGGCGAGCAGTACTTC	CASSGTGTLGEQYF
-	-	TRBV5-1	TRBJ2-4	TGCGCCAGCAGCCCGGGGGCTAGCGAAGCCAAAAACATTCAGTACTTC	CASSPGASEAKNIQYF
-	once	TRBV7-9	TRBJ1-1	TGTGCCAGCAGCCAGGGCTCTAGGACTGAAGCTTTCTTT	CASSQGSRTEAFF
-	few	TRBV29-1	TRBJ1-1	TGCAGCGTTGGGGCCCGCGTAGGGGAAGGCACTGAAGCTTTCTTT	CSVGARVGEGTEAFF
-	-	TRBV30	TRBJ1-1	TGTGCCTGGAGTGGGGTTGGCACTGAAGCTTTCTTT	CAWSGVGTEAFF
-	-	TRBV7-3	TRBJ2-5	TGTGCCAGCAGTCCGCAGACGGAAGAGACCCAGTACTTC	CASSPQTEETQYF
-	-	TRBV29-1	TRBJ2-3	TGCAGCGTCGTCCCGAGTACAGATACGCAGTATTTT	CSVVPSTDTQYF
-	-	TRBV7-3	TRBJ2-3	TGTGCCAGCAGCTTACGCCCGGGAGTTAGCACAGATACGCAGTATTTT	CASSLRPGVSTDTQYF
-	-	TRBV6-5	TRBJ1-1	TGTGCCAGCAGTTACCGGGGGGCGGGGGGGAACACTGAAGCTTTCTTT	CASSYRGAGGNTEAFF
-	-	TRBV5-1	TRBJ2-1	TGCGCCAGCAGCGTTGGGGGGAATGAGCAGTTCTTC	CASSVGGNEQFF
-	-	TRBV29-1	TRBJ1-4	TGCAGCGTTGAGCAGCCGCCGGTCGAAAAACTGTTTTTT	CSVEQPPVEKLFF
-	few	TRBV28	TRBJ2-7	TGTGCCAGCAGTCCCGGGCCAGTAGGGCCTGGCGAGCAGTACTTC	CASSPGPVGPGEQYF
-	-	TRBV7-9	TRBJ1-1	TGTGCCAGCAGCTTAGATCGGGGGGGCGGCACTGAAGCTTTCTTT	CASSLDRGGGTEAFF
-	many	TRBV7-2	TRBJ2-5	TGTGCCCTTGGGGGGGAGACCCAGTACTTC	CALGGETQYF
-	-	TRBV29-1	TRBJ1-3	TGCAGCGGAAGCTCTGGAAACACCATATATTTT	CSGSSGNTIYF
-	-	TRBV4-1	TRBJ2-3	TGCGCCAGCAGCCAAGACTCACCCACGCAGTATTTT	CASSQDSPTQYF
-	-	TRBV2	TRBJ2-7	TGTGCCAGCAGCTCCCAAGCGGGTTTCTACGAGCAGTACTTC	CASSSQAGFYEQYF
TRBD2	few	TRBV7-9	TRBJ2-3	TGTGCCAGCAGCTTGACGATCCGCGGGAGGAGCACAGATACGCAGTATTTT	CASSLTIRGRSTDTQYF
-	few	TRBV7-2	TRBJ1-5	TGTGCCAGCAGCTTAGCCTTTAATCAGCCCCAGCATTTT	CASSLAFNQPQHF
TRBD2	-	TRBV19	TRBJ2-1	TGTGCCAGTAGTACGGGACTAGCGGGGGCGGATGAGCAGTTCTTC	CASSTGLAGADEQFF